The 26 T cell receptor beta chains listed next were all sequenced from one sample in a study of blood T cell repertoires in COVID-19. Profiling relied on immunoSEQ multiplex PCR, and the TCRdb table lists in-frame clones only, not all of them. The repertoire holds nearly 200,000 clones, with about 83% as singletons. The sample taken for sequencing was peripheral blood. All receptors derive from an older woman with active or convalescent COVID-19.

The chain combines TRBV14 with TRBJ2-5; 9 bases match TRBD2. Germline CDR1 reads SGHDN; CDR2 reads FVKESK. The V gene end was trimmed by 5 bases and the J gene end by 5 bases; junction bases not matched to a gene: 12. The CDR3 has 16 amino acids. CDR3 sequence reads: CASSYRTGLALETQYF. The CDR3 coding sequence is TGTGCCAGCAGCTATCGAACGGGACTAGCTCTTGAGACCCAGTACTTC.

This clone occurred once. The chain has TRBV9 and TRBJ1-4; 9 bases line up with TRBD1. CDR3 size: 14 residues. Germline CDR1 is SGDLS and CDR2 is YYNGEE. The trim removed 3 bases at V and 8 bases at J, leaving 5 bases unmatched. The CDR3 here is CASSATGGDEKLFF. DNA of the CDR3: TGTGCCAGCAGCGCGACAGGGGGTGACGAAAAACTGTTTTTT.

This clone was found many times. The J gene is TRBJ2-5, the V gene TRBV6-2 or TRBV6-3; no reliable D call. V lost 5 bases, J lost 4 bases, and 11 bases lay in between. Germline V CDR1 and CDR2: MNHEY, SVGEGT. The CDR3 runs 13 residues. The CDR3 nucleotides are TGTGCCAGCAGTCCCCGAACGGGAGAGACCCAGTACTTC. Translated: CASSPRTGETQYF.

The chain links TRBV19 to TRBJ1-1, with TRBD1 matching 8 bases. The CDR3 runs to 15 residues. Trimming took 5 bases from V and 4 from J; bases not matched to a gene: 9. CDR1 and CDR2 from the germline V gene are LNHDA and SQIVND (reference sequence). The chain's CDR3 is CASSPLSDRGTEAFF. Here the CDR3 DNA reads TGTGCCAGTAGTCCTCTCTCCGACAGGGGCACTGAAGCTTTCTTT.

The chain recombines TRBV29-1 with TRBJ2-3, with 13 bases identical to TRBD2. This CDR3 comprises 14 residues. V lost 5 bases and J lost 4; bases outside the gene matches: 3. Germline CDR1 and CDR2: SQVTM and ANQGSEA. The CDR3 loop reads CSVSGTSGADTQYF. The DNA of the CDR3 is TGCAGCGTTTCCGGGACTAGCGGGGCAGATACGCAGTATTTT.

This chain uses TRBV14 with TRBJ2-7, with 8 positions matching TRBD1. The CDR3 has 15 residues. CDR1 and CDR2 from the germline V gene are SGHDN and FVKESK. The V gene end was trimmed by 4 bases and the J gene end by 4 bases; junction bases not matched to a gene: 9. The DNA for the CDR3 is TGTGCCAGCAGCCGAGGGACAGGAGGGTGGTACGAGCAGTACTTC. As protein: CASSRGTGGWYEQYF.

In nucleotides, the CDR3 is TGTGCCAGCAGCGGCATCAGGGGGGAAAGGATCTCTGGAAACACCATATATTTT. It encodes CASSGIRGERISGNTIYF. This chain links TRBV9 with TRBJ1-3; 7 bases line up with TRBD1. V trimming: 3 bases; J trimming: 0 bases; junction bases outside the gene matches: 12. CDR3 length equals 18 residues. The V gene's germline CDR1 is SGDLS and CDR2 YYNGEE.

The chain links TRBV2 to TRBJ1-2; D may be TRBD1 (5 bases). The CDR3 length is 16 residues. Germline loops: CDR1 SNHLY, CDR2 FYNNEI. The V gene lost 4 bases and the J gene lost 5 bases, with 20 bases spanning the gap. This CDR3 is CASSARAGRRSYGYTF. The CDR3 bases are TGTGCCAGCAGTGCAAGGGCGGGGCGCCGATCTTATGGCTACACCTTC.

The chain combines TRBV21-1 with TRBJ2-5; TRBD2 is the table's D call, not checked against the DNA. TRBV21-1 is labeled a pseudogene. This CDR3 is 16 amino acids long. The CDR3 is CASSTTLGLAGETQYF. The CDR3 DNA reads as TGTGCCAGCAGCACTACCCTGGGACTAGCGGGAGAGACCCAGTACTTC.

V is TRBV5-4 and J is TRBJ1-1; 7 nucleotides align to TRBD1. The germline gives CDR1 SGHNT, CDR2 YYREEE (reference sequence). Trimming at V came to 4 bases and at J to 4 bases, leaving 13 bases not matched to a gene. The CDR3 has 16 residues. The CDR3 DNA sequence: TGTGCCAGCAGCCTCCCGGGGAGGCAGGGGGTCACTGAAGCTTTCTTT. It codes for CASSLPGRQGVTEAFF.

This clone came up once. The chain couples TRBV7-9 to TRBJ2-7; 7 bases map to TRBD1. The CDR3 runs 14 residues. Looked up from germline, CDR1 is SEHNR and CDR2 is FQNEAQ (reference sequence). The trim removed 5 bases at V and 0 bases at J, leaving 4 bases unmatched. The CDR3: CASSAGDSSYEQYF. The CDR3 DNA follows: TGTGCCAGCAGCGCCGGGGACAGCTCCTACGAGCAGTACTTC.

This chain links TRBV6-5 with TRBJ2-4; no definite D call. The CDR3 spans 11 residues. The germline V gene has CDR1 MNHEY and CDR2 SVGAGI. V was cut by 6 bases and J by 6 bases, with 6 bases left in between. Written as DNA, the CDR3 is TGTGCCAGCAGGAACGGAAACATTCAGTACTTC. It specifies CASRNGNIQYF.

The chain recombines TRBV29-1 with TRBJ1-2; D possibly corresponds to TRBD1 (6 bases). The germline gives CDR1 SQVTM, CDR2 ANQGSEA. This CDR3 region has 12 residues. The CDR3 sequence is CSVGGLGYGYTF. CDR3 DNA: TGCAGTGTGGGGGGGCTAGGCTATGGCTACACCTTC. Complete variable domain (other parts from reference TRBV29-1 and TRBJ1-2): SAVISQKPSRDICQRGTSLTIQCQVDSQVTMMFWYRQQPGQSLTLIATANQGSEATYESGFVIDKFPISRPNLTFSTLTVSNMSPEDSSIYLCSVGGLGYGYTFGSGTRLTVV.

This clone has just one count. The chain uses TRBV28 and TRBJ1-6; TRBD1 aligns across 7 bases. Germline loops: CDR1 MDHEN, CDR2 SYDVKM. CDR3 length equals 14 residues. CDR3 DNA: TGTGCTTCTTCGAGACAGGGTGGGGAATCACCCCTCCACTTT. This gives the protein CASSRQGGESPLHF.

The genes are TRBV18 and TRBJ2-7; D is possibly TRBD1 (6 bases). Per the germline V gene, CDR1 is KGHSH and CDR2 is LQKENI. This CDR3 spans 13 amino acids. V was trimmed by 6 bases and J by 3 bases, leaving 12 bases between them. This chain's CDR3 is CASSSHRDYEQYF. The CDR3 coding sequence is TGTGCCAGCTCTTCGCACAGGGACTACGAGCAGTACTTC.

The gene calls are TRBV24-1 and TRBJ2-2; D ambiguous. This CDR3 spans 16 amino acids. The germline V and J ends were trimmed by 4 bases and 6 bases, with 17 bases remaining between them. Germline CDR1 KGHDR, CDR2 SFDVKD. DNA for the CDR3: TGTGCCACCAGTGACCCGACCCCCAACCGGGCCGGGGAGCTGTTTTTT. Its protein product is CATSDPTPNRAGELFF.

V usage is TRBV28 and J usage is TRBJ2-7, with 9 bases that match TRBD1. After removal of 6 bases from V and 2 bases from J, the junction contained 8 bases not matched to a gene. There are 15 residues in the CDR3. In germline, CDR1 is MDHEN, CDR2 SYDVKM. The CDR3 DNA reads as TGTGCCAGCAGAACCCTCGGGACAGGGCCCTACGAGCAGTACTTC. It translates to CASRTLGTGPYEQYF.

The gene calls are TRBV18 and TRBJ2-1; 7 bases match TRBD1. The V gene end was trimmed by 5 bases and the J gene end by 7 bases; junction bases not matched to a gene: 2. Germline loops: CDR1 KGHSH, CDR2 LQKENI. The CDR3 consists of 12 residues. For the CDR3, the DNA is TGTGCCAGCTCATCACAGGGGAATGAGCAGTTCTTC. Encoded protein: CASSSQGNEQFF. Using reference TRBV18 and TRBJ2-1 for the parts outside the CDR3, the full variable domain is NAGVMQNPRHLVRRRGQEARLRCSPMKGHSHVYWYRQLPEEGLKFMVYLQKENIIDESGMPKERFSAEFPKEGPSILRIQQVVRGDSAAYFCASSSQGNEQFFGPGTRLTVL.

V gene TRBV6-5 combines with J gene TRBJ2-1, with D tentatively TRBD1 (6 bases). This CDR3 is built from 15 residues. Deletions cut 6 bases from V and 0 bases from J, with 12 bases between. Per the germline V gene, CDR1 is MNHEY and CDR2 is SVGAGI. The DNA for the CDR3 is TGTGCCAGCAGCACCGGGACATTCTCCTACAATGAGCAGTTCTTC. Its translation: CASSTGTFSYNEQFF.

Points on this clone: At one end the junction does not follow the germline gene, possibly because of a read error. The chain employs TRBV6-5 and TRBJ2-2; TRBD1 agrees at 7 bases. Germline CDR1 MNHEY, CDR2 SVGAGI. The CDR3 totals 15 residues. The CDR3 here is CASSDSRGPTGELFF. The CDR3 DNA sequence: TGTGCCAGCAGTGACTCGAGGGGGCCCACCGGGGAGCTGTTTTTT.

This chain uses TRBV29-1 with TRBJ1-5, with a weak D call TRBD1 (5 bases). The CDR3 spans 13 residues. V lost 4 bases, J lost 10 bases, and 17 bases lay in between. Germline CDR1 reads SQVTM; CDR2 reads ANQGSEA. The CDR3, as DNA: TGCAGCGTTGCCGACAGCTTATCATATCCCCAGCATTTT. This sequence encodes CSVADSLSYPQHF.

This clone showed up just once. J is TRBJ2-1 and V is TRBV7-2; 8 bases map to TRBD2. V was clipped by 4 bases and J by 4 bases; unmatched bases: 9. Germline V lookup: CDR1 SGHTA, CDR2 FQGNSA. The length of the CDR3 is 16 residues. CDR3 residues: CASSSFSGNLYNEQFF. As DNA, the CDR3 is TGTGCCAGCAGCTCCTTTAGCGGGAACCTTTACAATGAGCAGTTCTTC.

This chain links TRBV10-1 with TRBJ2-7, with 9 bases aligning to TRBD1. V was clipped by 2 bases and J by 0 bases; unmatched bases: 5. The CDR3 has 16 amino acids. The germline CDR1 and CDR2 sequences are WNHNN and SYGVQD (reference sequence). In DNA form, the CDR3 reads TGCGCCAGCAGTGAGGACAGGGGGAAGGGCTCCTACGAGCAGTACTTC. Translating gives CASSEDRGKGSYEQYF.

This clone was seen just once. J is TRBJ1-1 and V is TRBV19, with D tentatively TRBD1 (6 bases). Germline assignment: CDR1 LNHDA and CDR2 SQIVND (reference sequence). V was trimmed by 4 bases and J by 5 bases, leaving 11 bases between them. CDR3 length: 13 residues. The CDR3 sequence: CASSSLQGTEAFF. In DNA form, the CDR3 reads TGTGCCAGTAGTAGTCTCCAGGGGACTGAAGCTTTCTTT.

In this sample, this clone turned up once. This chain links TRBV6-2 or TRBV6-3 with TRBJ2-3; 15 bases map to TRBD2. This CDR3 contains 19 residues. The germline gives CDR1 MNHEY, CDR2 SVGEGT. V shed 0 bases, J shed 3 bases, and the junction held 7 bases outside the gene matches. In nucleotides, the CDR3 is TGTGCCAGCAGTTACTCGTGGACTAGCGGGAGGGTTTGGACAGATACGCAGTATTTT. Protein product: CASSYSWTSGRVWTDTQYF.

The genes are TRBV20-1 and TRBJ2-3, with 12 bases aligning to TRBD2. In germline, CDR1 is DFQATT, CDR2 SNEGSKA (reference sequence). J gave up 6 bases and V 3 bases, and 16 bases lay outside the gene matches. The CDR3 totals 18 residues. The CDR3 spells CSASPRLAGVYGRDTQYF. Here the CDR3 DNA reads TGCAGTGCTAGTCCTCGACTAGCGGGAGTATATGGTAGGGATACGCAGTATTTT.